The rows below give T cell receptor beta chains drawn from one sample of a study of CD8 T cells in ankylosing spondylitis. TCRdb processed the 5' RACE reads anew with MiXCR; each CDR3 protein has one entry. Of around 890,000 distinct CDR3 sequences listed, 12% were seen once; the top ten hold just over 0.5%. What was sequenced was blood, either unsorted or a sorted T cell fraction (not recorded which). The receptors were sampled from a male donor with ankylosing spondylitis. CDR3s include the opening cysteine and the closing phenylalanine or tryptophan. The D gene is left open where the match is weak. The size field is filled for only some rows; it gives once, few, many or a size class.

TGCAGTGCGTTCAGGGCCACAGATACGCAGTATTTT CSAFRATDTQYF few TRBJ2-3 - TRBV20-1
TGTGCCAGCTCACCAAGCAGGGTCGTTGGCAATCAGCCCCAGCATTTT CASSPSRVVGNQPQHF few TRBJ1-5 - TRBV18
TGCGCCAGCAGCTTGGTCCATGACAGATACAATGAGCAGTTCTTC CASSLVHDRYNEQFF few TRBJ2-1 - TRBV5-1
TGCAGTGCCGCGTGGACTCCAAGATACACGGAGACCCAGTACTTC CSAAWTPRYTETQYF few TRBJ2-5 - TRBV20-1
TGTGCCAGCACCACGGGAGCGGGGTGGAATTCACCCCTCCACTTT CASTTGAGWNSPLHF - TRBJ1-6 - TRBV6-2/TRBV6-3
TGTGCCAGCAGTCTGCTTATTGGAAATGGCTACACCTTC CASSLLIGNGYTF few TRBJ1-2 - TRBV5-5
TGTGCCAGCAGTCGCGGTATCAACCAAGAGACCCAGTACTTC CASSRGINQETQYF - TRBJ2-5 - TRBV6-1
TGCAGTGCCCTCCGGGACAATGAAGCTTTCTTT CSALRDNEAFF - TRBJ1-1 - TRBV20-1
TGCAGTGCAGTCGGCAATACGCAGTATTTT CSAVGNTQYF - TRBJ2-3 - TRBV20-1
TGTGCCAGCAGTACTAGCTCCTACACAGATACGCAGTATTTT CASSTSSYTDTQYF few TRBJ2-3 - TRBV6-2/TRBV6-3
TGTGCCCGATCAGGGGGGTTACAAGAGACCCAGTACTTC CARSGGLQETQYF few TRBJ2-5 - TRBV30